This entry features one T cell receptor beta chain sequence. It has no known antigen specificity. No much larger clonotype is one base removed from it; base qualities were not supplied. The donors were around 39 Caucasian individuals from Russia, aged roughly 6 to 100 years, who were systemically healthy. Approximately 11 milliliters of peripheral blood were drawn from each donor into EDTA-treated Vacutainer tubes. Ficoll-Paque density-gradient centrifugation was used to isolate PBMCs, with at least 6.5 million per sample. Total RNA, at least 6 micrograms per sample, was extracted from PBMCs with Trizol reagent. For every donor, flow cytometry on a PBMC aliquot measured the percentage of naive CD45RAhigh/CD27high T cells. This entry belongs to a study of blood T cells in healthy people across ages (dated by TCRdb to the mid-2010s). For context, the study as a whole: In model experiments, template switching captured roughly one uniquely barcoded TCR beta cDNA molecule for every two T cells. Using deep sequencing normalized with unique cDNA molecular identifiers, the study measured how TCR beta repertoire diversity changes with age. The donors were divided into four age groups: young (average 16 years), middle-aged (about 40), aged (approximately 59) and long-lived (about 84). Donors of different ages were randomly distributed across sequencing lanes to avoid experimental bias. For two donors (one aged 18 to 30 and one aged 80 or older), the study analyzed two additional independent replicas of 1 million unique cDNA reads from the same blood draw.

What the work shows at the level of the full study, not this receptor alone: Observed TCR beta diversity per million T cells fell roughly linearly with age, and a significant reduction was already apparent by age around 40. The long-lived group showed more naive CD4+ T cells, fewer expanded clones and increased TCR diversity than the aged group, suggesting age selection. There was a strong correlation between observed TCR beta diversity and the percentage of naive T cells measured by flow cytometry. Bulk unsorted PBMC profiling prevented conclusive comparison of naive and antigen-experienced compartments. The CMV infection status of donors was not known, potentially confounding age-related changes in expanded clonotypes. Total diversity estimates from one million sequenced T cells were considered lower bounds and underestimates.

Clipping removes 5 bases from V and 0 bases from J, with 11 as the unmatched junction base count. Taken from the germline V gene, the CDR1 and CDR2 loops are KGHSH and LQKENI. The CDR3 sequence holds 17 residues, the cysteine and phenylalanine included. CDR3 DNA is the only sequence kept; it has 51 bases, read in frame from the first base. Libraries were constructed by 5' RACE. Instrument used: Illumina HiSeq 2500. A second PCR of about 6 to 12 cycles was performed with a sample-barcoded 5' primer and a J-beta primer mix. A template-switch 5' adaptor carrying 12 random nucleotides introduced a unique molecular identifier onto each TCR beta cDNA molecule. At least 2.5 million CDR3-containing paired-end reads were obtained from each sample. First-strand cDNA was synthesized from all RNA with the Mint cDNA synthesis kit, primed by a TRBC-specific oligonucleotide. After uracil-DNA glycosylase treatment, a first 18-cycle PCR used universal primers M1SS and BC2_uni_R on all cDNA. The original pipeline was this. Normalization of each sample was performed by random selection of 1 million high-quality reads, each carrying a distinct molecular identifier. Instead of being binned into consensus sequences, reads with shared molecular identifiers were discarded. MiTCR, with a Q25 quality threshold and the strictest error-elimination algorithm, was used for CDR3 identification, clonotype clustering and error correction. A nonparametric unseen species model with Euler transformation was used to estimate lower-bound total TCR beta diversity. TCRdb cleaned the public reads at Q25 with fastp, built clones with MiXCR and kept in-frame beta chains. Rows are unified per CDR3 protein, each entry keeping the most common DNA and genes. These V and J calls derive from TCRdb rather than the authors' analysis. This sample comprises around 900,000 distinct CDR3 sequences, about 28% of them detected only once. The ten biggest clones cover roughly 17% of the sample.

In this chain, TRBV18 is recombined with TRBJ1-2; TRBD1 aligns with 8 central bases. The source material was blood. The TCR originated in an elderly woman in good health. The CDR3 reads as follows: CASSAGQGGTANYGYTF. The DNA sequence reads TGTGCCAGCTCAGCAGGACAGGGTGGTACGGCTAACTATGGCTACACCTTC.